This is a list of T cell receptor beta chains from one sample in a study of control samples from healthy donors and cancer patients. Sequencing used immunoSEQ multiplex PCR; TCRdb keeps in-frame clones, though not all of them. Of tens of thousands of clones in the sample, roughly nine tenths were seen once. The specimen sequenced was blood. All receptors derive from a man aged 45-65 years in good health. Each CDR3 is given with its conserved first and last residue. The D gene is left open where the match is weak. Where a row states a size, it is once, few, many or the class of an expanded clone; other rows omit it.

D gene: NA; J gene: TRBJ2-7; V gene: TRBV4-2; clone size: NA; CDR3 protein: CASSQDGLLEQYF; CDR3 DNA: TGTGCCAGCAGCCAAGATGGACTCCTAGAGCAGTACTTC
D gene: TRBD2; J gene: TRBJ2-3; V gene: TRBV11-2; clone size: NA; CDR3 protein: CASSGAGANTDTQYF; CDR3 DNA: TGTGCCAGCAGCGGAGCGGGGGCTAACACAGATACGCAGTATTTT
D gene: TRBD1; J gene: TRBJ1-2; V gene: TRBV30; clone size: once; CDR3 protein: CAWKDRKNYGYTF; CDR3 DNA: TGTGCCTGGAAGGACAGGAAGAACTATGGCTACACCTTC
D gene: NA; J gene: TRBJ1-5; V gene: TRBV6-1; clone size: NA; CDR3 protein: CATGTGANQPQHF; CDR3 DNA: TGTGCCACCGGAACAGGAGCGAATCAGCCCCAGCATTTT
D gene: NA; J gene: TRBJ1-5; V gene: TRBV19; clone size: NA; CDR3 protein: CASSIERQPQHF; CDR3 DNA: TGTGCCAGTAGTATTGAGCGGCAGCCCCAGCATTTT
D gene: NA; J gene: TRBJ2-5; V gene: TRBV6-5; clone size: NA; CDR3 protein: CASREETQYF; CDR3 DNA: TGTGCCAGCAGAGAGGAGACCCAGTACTTC
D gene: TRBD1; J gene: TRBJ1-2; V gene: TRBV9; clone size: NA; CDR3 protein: CASSVGVQGPYGYTF; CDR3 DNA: TGTGCCAGCAGCGTAGGGGTACAGGGGCCCTATGGCTACACCTTC
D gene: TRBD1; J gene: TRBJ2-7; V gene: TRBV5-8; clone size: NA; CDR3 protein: CASSHTDRLNSYEQYF; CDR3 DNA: TGTGCCAGCAGCCACACGGACAGGCTGAATTCCTACGAGCAGTACTTC
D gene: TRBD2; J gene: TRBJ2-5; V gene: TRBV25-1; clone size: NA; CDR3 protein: CASSQPTSGEETQYF; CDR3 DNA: TGTGCCAGCAGCCAACCGACTAGCGGGGAAGAGACCCAGTACTTC
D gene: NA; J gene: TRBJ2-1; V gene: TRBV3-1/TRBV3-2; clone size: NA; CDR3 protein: CASSQELARDEQFF; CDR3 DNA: TGTGCCAGCAGCCAAGAACTAGCTCGCGATGAGCAGTTCTTC
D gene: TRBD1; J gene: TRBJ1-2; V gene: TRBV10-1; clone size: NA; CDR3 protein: CASSESIPGTGYGYTF; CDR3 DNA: TGCGCCAGCAGTGAGTCGATTCCCGGGACAGGTTATGGCTACACCTTC
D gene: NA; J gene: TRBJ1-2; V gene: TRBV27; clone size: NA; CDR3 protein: CASSLGGLRDGYTF; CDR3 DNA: TGTGCCAGCAGTTTGGGCGGTCTTAGGGATGGCTACACCTTC
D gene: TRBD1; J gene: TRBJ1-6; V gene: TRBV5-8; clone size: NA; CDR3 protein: CASSFRGLDSPLHF; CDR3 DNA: TGTGCCAGCAGCTTTAGGGGGCTAGATTCACCCCTCCACTTT
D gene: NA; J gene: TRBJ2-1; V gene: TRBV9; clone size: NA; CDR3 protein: CASSPRDWQYNEQFF; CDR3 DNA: TGTGCCAGCAGCCCTCGGGACTGGCAGTACAATGAGCAGTTCTTC
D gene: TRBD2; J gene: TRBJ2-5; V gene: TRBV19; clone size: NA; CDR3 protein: CASNAGTSGGQETQYF; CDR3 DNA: TGTGCCAGTAACGCCGGGACTAGCGGGGGTCAAGAGACCCAGTACTTC
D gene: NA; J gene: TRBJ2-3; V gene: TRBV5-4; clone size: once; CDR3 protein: CASSLDQGTDTQYF; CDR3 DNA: TGTGCCAGCAGCTTGGATCAGGGCACAGATACGCAGTATTTT
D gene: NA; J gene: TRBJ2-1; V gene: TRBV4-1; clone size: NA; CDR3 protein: CASSQDEDEQFF; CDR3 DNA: TGCGCCAGCAGCCAAGATGAGGATGAGCAGTTCTTC
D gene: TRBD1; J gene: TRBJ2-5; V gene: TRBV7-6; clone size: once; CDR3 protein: CASSFLRTGQGETQYF; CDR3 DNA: TGTGCCAGCAGTTTTTTAAGGACAGGCCAAGGGGAGACCCAGTACTTC
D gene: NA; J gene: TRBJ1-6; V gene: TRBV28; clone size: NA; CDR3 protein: CASSSVDSPLHF; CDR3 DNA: TGTGCCAGCAGTTCAGTAGACTCACCCCTCCACTTT
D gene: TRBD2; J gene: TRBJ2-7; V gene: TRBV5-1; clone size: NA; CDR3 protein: CASSLLKSSGAYEQYF; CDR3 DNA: TGCGCCAGCAGCTTGCTTAAGTCTAGCGGGGCCTACGAGCAGTACTTC
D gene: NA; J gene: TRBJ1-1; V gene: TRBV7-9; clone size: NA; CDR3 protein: CASSLADSPAFF; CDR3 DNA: TGTGCCAGCAGCTTAGCTGACAGTCCCGCTTTCTTT
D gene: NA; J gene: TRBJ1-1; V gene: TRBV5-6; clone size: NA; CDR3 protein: CASSSGRSEAFF; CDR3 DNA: TGTGCCAGCAGCTCGGGACGGAGTGAAGCTTTCTTT
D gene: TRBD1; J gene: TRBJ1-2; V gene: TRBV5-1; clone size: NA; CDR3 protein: CASSPTTGEGYTF; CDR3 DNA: TGCGCCAGCAGCCCGACCACAGGGGAAGGCTACACCTTC
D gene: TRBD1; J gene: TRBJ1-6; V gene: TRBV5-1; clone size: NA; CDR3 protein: CASSKLGTGGGGSPLHF; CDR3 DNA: TGCGCCAGCAGCAAGCTCGGGACAGGGGGAGGAGGATCACCCCTCCACTTT
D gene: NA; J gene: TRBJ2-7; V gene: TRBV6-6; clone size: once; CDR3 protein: CASMGQGRSSYEQYF; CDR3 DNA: TGTGCCAGCATGGGGCAAGGGCGGAGCTCCTACGAGCAGTACTTC
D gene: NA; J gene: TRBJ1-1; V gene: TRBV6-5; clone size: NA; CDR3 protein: CASQGSTEAFF; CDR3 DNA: TGTGCCAGCCAGGGGAGCACTGAAGCTTTCTTT
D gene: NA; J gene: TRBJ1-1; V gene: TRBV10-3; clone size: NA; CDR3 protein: CAISRSGGNTEAFF; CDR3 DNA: TGTGCCATCAGTCGAAGCGGGGGGAACACTGAAGCTTTCTTT
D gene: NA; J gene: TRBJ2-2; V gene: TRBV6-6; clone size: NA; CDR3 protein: CASSHLGSMLGYTGELFF; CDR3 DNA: TGTGCCAGCAGTCACCTGGGCTCAATGCTTGGGTACACCGGGGAGCTGTTTTTT
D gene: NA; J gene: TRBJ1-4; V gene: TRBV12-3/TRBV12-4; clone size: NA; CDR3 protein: CASSYDEKLFF; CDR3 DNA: TGTGCCAGCAGTTATGATGAAAAACTGTTTTTT
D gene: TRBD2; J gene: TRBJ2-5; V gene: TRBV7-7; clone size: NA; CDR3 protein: CASSTRGGRGETQYF; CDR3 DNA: TGTGCCAGCAGCACCCGGGGGGGCCGGGGTGAGACCCAGTACTTC
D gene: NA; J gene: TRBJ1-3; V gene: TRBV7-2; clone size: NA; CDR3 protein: CASSLGRSSGNTIYF; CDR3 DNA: TGTGCCAGCAGCTTAGGGAGGTCCTCTGGAAACACCATATATTTT
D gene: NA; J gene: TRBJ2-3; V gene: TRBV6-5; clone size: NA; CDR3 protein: CATEAGSSHTDTQYF; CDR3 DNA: TGTGCCACTGAAGCCGGATCGTCGCACACAGATACGCAGTATTTT
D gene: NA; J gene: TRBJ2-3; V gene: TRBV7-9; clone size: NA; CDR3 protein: CASSFTRTSTDTQYF; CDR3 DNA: TGTGCCAGCAGCTTTACTAGGACTAGCACAGATACGCAGTATTTT
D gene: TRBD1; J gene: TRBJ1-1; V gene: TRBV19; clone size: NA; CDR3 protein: CASEDPATGGSTEAFF; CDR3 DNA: TGTGCCAGTGAGGACCCCGCGACAGGGGGGAGCACTGAAGCTTTCTTT
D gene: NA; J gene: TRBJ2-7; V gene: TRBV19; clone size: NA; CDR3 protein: CASTEGSNSYEQYF; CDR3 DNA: TGTGCCAGTACCGAGGGGAGCAATTCCTACGAGCAGTACTTC
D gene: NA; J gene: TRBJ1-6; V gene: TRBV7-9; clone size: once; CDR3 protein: CASSLNYSPLHF; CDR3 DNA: TGTGCCAGCAGCCTAAACTATTCACCCCTCCACTTT
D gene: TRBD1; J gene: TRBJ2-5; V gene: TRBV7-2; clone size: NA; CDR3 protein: CASSADRGRETQYF; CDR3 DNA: TGTGCCAGCAGCGCAGACAGGGGGCGGGAGACCCAGTACTTC
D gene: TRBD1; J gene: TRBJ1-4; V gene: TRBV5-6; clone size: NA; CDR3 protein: CASSMGTGAMIGEKLFF; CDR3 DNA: TGTGCCAGCAGTATGGGGACAGGGGCGATGATTGGAGAAAAACTGTTTTTT
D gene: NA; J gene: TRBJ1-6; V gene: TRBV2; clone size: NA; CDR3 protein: CASSETGRNSPLHF; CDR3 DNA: TGTGCCAGCAGTGAAACAGGGAGGAATTCACCCCTCCACTTT
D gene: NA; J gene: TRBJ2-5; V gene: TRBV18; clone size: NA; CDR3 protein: CASSPPDWQIQETQYF; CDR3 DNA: TGTGCCAGCTCACCACCAGACTGGCAGATCCAAGAGACCCAGTACTTC
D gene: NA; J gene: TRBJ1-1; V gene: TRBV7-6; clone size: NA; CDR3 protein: CASSLLLENTEAFF; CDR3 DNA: TGTGCCAGCAGCTTACTTCTGGAGAACACTGAAGCTTTCTTT
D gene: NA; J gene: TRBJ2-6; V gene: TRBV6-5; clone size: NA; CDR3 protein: CASRFSGSGANVLTF; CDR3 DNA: TGTGCCAGCAGATTTTCGGGCTCTGGGGCCAACGTCCTGACTTTC
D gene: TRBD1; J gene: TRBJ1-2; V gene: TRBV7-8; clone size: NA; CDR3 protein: CASSAALDRGYGYTF; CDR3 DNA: TGTGCCAGCAGCGCCGCCCTGGACAGGGGCTATGGCTACACCTTC
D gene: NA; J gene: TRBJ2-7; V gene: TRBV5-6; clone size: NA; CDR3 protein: CASSAGGGRHYEQYF; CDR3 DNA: TGTGCCAGCAGCGCCGGGGGTGGCCGGCACTACGAGCAGTACTTC
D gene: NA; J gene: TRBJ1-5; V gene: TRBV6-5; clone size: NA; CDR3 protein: CASSRLTNYQPQHF; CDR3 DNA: TGTGCCAGCAGTCGCCTTACTAACTATCAGCCCCAGCATTTT
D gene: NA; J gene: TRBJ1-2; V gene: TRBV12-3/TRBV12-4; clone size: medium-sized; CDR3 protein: CASRPDTRYGYTF; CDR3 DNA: TGTGCCAGCAGACCTGACACCCGATATGGCTACACCTTC
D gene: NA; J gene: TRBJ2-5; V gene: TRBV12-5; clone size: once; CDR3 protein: CASGLGPGGRETQYF; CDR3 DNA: TGTGCTAGTGGTTTGGGACCAGGGGGGCGGGAGACCCAGTACTTC
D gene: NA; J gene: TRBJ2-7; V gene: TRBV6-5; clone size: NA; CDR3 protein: CASSRQSSYEQYF; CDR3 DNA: TGTGCCAGCAGTCGACAGAGCTCCTACGAGCAGTACTTC
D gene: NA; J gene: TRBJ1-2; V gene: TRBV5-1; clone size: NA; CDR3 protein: CASSPDPGQNYGYTF; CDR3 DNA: TGCGCCAGCAGCCCGGATCCGGGACAAAACTATGGCTACACCTTC
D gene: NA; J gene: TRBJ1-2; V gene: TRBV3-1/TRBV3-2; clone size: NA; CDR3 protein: CASSQDLGRPGGHYGYTF; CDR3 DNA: TGTGCCAGCAGCCAAGATCTGGGTCGGCCGGGAGGCCACTATGGCTACACCTTC